A selection of T cell receptor beta chains follows, all from one sample in a study of beta chain features in type 1 diabetes. The repertoire was sequenced with immunoSEQ multiplex PCR; TCRdb's copy has only in-frame clones and lacks some. This table holds approximately 16,000 clones, roughly two thirds found once. Specimen: stem cell memory CD4+ T cells from blood. Receptors were obtained from a man aged 25 to 40 with type 1 diabetes. Both conserved end residues are part of each CDR3. The D gene is left open where the match is weak. Clone size is shown for a subset of rows, as once, few, many or a class of expanded clone.

V	D	J	size	DNA	CDR3
TRBV14	TRBD1	TRBJ1-2	NA	TGTGCCAGCAGCCAAGATTCAAGGACAGGGTTGGGCTACACCTTC	CASSQDSRTGLGYTF
TRBV7-3	NA	TRBJ2-6	NA	TGTGCCAGCAGCTTTGGAGGGTCTGGGGCCAACGTCCTGACTTTC	CASSFGGSGANVLTF
TRBV4-2	NA	TRBJ2-6	NA	TGTGCCAGCAGCCAAAGGGCCCTAGGAGGGGGGGCCAACGTCCTGACTTTC	CASSQRALGGGANVLTF
TRBV19	NA	TRBJ1-5	NA	TGTGCCTCCAAGGGGCCGCCTAGCAATCAGCCCCAGCATTTT	CASKGPPSNQPQHF
TRBV13	TRBD2	TRBJ2-1	NA	TGTGCCAGCAGCTTATGGGCGGGGGGGAAATACAATGAGCAGTTCTTC	CASSLWAGGKYNEQFF
TRBV28	NA	TRBJ2-1	NA	TGTGCCAGCAGTTATCGGCCCTACCCCGCCGTCAGCCGGGTCTACTCCTACAATGAGCAGTTCTTC	CASSYRPYPAVSRVYSYNEQFF
TRBV2	TRBD1	TRBJ1-1	NA	TGTGCCAGCAGTGAGGGACAGGGGTACACTGAAGCTTTCTTT	CASSEGQGYTEAFF
TRBV7-9	NA	TRBJ1-2	NA	TGTGCCAGCAGGGCAGCTAACTATGGCTACACCTTC	CASRAANYGYTF
TRBV7-2	TRBD2	TRBJ2-3	NA	TGTGCCAGCAGCCCGCGAGGACTAGCAGGCACAGATACGCAGTATTTT	CASSPRGLAGTDTQYF
TRBV2	NA	TRBJ2-7	NA	TGTGCCAGCACAGGACTCCTCCAAGGGCTCGAGCAGTACTTC	CASTGLLQGLEQYF
TRBV2	TRBD1	TRBJ2-1	NA	TGTGCCAGCAGTGTCGGAGAGGACAGGGGGAGGAATGAGCAGTTCTTC	CASSVGEDRGRNEQFF
TRBV11-2	NA	TRBJ2-5	NA	TGTGCCAGCAGCTTAGCAGGGGAGACCCAGTACTTC	CASSLAGETQYF
TRBV5-1	TRBD2	TRBJ2-1	few	TGCGCCAGCTCCGCCATGGCGGGGGGGCTGAATGAGCAGTTCTTC	CASSAMAGGLNEQFF
TRBV7-9	TRBD2	TRBJ2-1	NA	TGTGCCAGCAGCTTTGGCGGGGGGGCGGGTTCCTACAATGAGCAGTTCTTC	CASSFGGGAGSYNEQFF
TRBV7-2	TRBD2	TRBJ2-7	few	TGTGCCAGCAGCTTAGAATCCCCTAGCGGGGGGCTCTTCTACGAGCAGTACTTC	CASSLESPSGGLFYEQYF
TRBV29-1	TRBD1	TRBJ1-1	NA	TGCAGCGTCCAAGGGGGACAGGGGATGAACACTGAAGCTTTCTTT	CSVQGGQGMNTEAFF
TRBV5-8	NA	TRBJ1-4	few	TGTGCCAGCAGCTTGGCTGGGGGCGGATCAAAACTGTTTTTT	CASSLAGGGSKLFF
TRBV7-3	TRBD2	TRBJ2-2	NA	TGTGCCAGCGCGGGGGTGAACACCGGGGAGCTGTTTTTT	CASAGVNTGELFF
TRBV10-3	TRBD1	TRBJ2-7	once	TGTGCCATCAGTGAACCTGGGACAGGATTCCACGAGCAGTACTTC	CAISEPGTGFHEQYF
TRBV29-1	NA	TRBJ1-1	once	TGCAGCGTCACGGGGGTTTCGACCCTGAACACTGAAGCTTTCTTT	CSVTGVSTLNTEAFF
TRBV13	TRBD2	TRBJ2-1	NA	TGTGCCAGCAGCTCCCGGCGACTAGCGGGGGGGGATGAGCAGTTCTTC	CASSSRRLAGGDEQFF
TRBV29-1	NA	TRBJ1-2	NA	TGCAGCGTTGGGGGGCTCGCGTCCTATGGCTACACCTTC	CSVGGLASYGYTF
TRBV4-3	TRBD2	TRBJ2-3	few	TGCGCCAGCAGCCTATCTCCGGGACTAGCGGGCACAGATACGCAGTATTTT	CASSLSPGLAGTDTQYF
TRBV5-1	NA	TRBJ1-1	NA	TGCGCCAGCAGCTTGGCCCTGCGGGGTTCTTCCTCTGAAGCTTTCTTT	CASSLALRGSSSEAFF
TRBV27	NA	TRBJ2-3	NA	TGTGCCAGCAGAGCGACAGCTCTTGGAAGCACAGATACGCAGTATTTT	CASRATALGSTDTQYF
TRBV5-1	TRBD1	TRBJ1-5	few	TGCGCCAGCAGTCCTTCCCTCAGGACAGGGAAGCACAATAGCAATCAGCCCCAGCATTTT	CASSPSLRTGKHNSNQPQHF
TRBV4-3	NA	TRBJ1-2	NA	TGCGCCAGCAGCCAAGATATGACAGACGGCTACACCTTC	CASSQDMTDGYTF
TRBV10-3	NA	TRBJ1-1	NA	TGTGCCATCAGTGAACAGTTCCCCGGCACTGAAGCTTTCTTT	CAISEQFPGTEAFF